A selection of T cell receptor beta chains follows, all from one sample in a study of CXCR3-negative and CXCR3-positive naive CD8 T cells. With the 5' RACE reads reprocessed, TCRdb shows one record per CDR3 protein and no DNA. The repertoire table contains under 75,000 distinct CDR3 sequences. The specimen sequenced was naive CXCR3+ CD8+ T cells from blood. The receptors originated from a human donor in good health. Some clones in this sample may be carry-over from other donors' samples. CDR3s include the opening cysteine and the closing phenylalanine or tryptophan.

v_gene	j_gene	CDR3aa
TRBV7-2	TRBJ2-3	CASSLAGGSGDTQYF
TRBV29-1	TRBJ2-7	CSVEKVGDEQYF
TRBV15	TRBJ2-6	CATSRVMPGANVLTF
TRBV20-1	TRBJ1-5	CSASEGVDHQPQHF
TRBV4-1	TRBJ1-1	CASSQVVAAMNTEAFF
TRBV11-2	TRBJ1-1	CASSFGGLDAFF
TRBV6-5	TRBJ2-5	CASSYYRGGVETQYF
TRBV4-1	TRBJ1-5	CASSQRTEGSGNQPQHF
TRBV6-2/TRBV6-3	TRBJ2-1	CASSSPGLQAIYEQFF
TRBV6-6	TRBJ1-6	CASSQPQVGYNSPLHF
TRBV4-2	TRBJ2-1	CASSYRGVMNEQFF
TRBV5-5	TRBJ1-4	CASSPGGEVSEKLFF
TRBV29-1	TRBJ2-7	CSVALAGGEQYF
TRBV29-1	TRBJ2-1	CSSGQGYNEQFF
TRBV19	TRBJ1-2	CASMEHYGYTF
TRBV7-9	TRBJ1-2	CASSLGDNYGYTF
TRBV12-3/TRBV12-4	TRBJ2-7	CASGRMRAYEQYF
TRBV30	TRBJ1-1	CAWIGAGGEAFF
TRBV11-2	TRBJ2-1	CASSLGAGAGEQFF
TRBV29-1	TRBJ1-1	CSVAGGSTEAFF
TRBV6-4	TRBJ2-3	CASSGGVSTDTQYF
TRBV5-1	TRBJ2-7	CASSFYGQKLRDSIYEQYF
TRBV20-1	TRBJ1-3	CSARVDRDSGNTIYF
TRBV20-1	TRBJ2-1	CSARGLAGFNEQFF
TRBV29-1	TRBJ1-2	CSVVTGDYGYTF
TRBV29-1	TRBJ1-1	CSVVYPGRGMNTEAFF
TRBV7-9	TRBJ2-7	CASSFQGAGVSEQYF
TRBV7-6	TRBJ1-1	CASSLEQGMNTEAFF
TRBV12-3/TRBV12-4	TRBJ2-1	CASSFWLLASHNEQFF
TRBV28	TRBJ2-7	CASSLTWTGVYEQYF
TRBV28	TRBJ2-1	CASQNGRYPNEQFF
TRBV4-3	TRBJ2-2	CASSQEIGNTGELFF
TRBV19	TRBJ1-2	CASSNPEAGNYGYTF
TRBV12-3/TRBV12-4	TRBJ2-2	CASTQLQTNTGELFF
TRBV6-5	TRBJ2-3	CASSYSIHTSGDTDTQYF
TRBV4-3	TRBJ1-2	CASSQDIRESGAGYTF
TRBV20-1	TRBJ2-5	CSAIGSGPEETQYF
TRBV7-9	TRBJ2-7	CASSLVGSGGPSSYEQYF
TRBV30	TRBJ1-5	CALERSGQPQHF
TRBV29-1	TRBJ2-1	CSVLSSSYNEQFF
TRBV7-9	TRBJ2-7	CASSPSTGTGTYEQYF
TRBV5-1	TRBJ2-7	CASSLRDRTIYEQYF
TRBV6-6	TRBJ2-1	CALKSGRDVNEQFF
TRBV6-5	TRBJ2-5	CASRGPRLETQYF
TRBV12-3/TRBV12-4	TRBJ2-1	CASSRLGGLSWEQFF
TRBV6-4	TRBJ2-3	CASSELAGTSTDTQYF
TRBV28	TRBJ1-4	CASSLMTRDEKLFF
TRBV29-1	TRBJ2-7	CSVAGLEHHTYF
TRBV10-1	TRBJ1-1	CASSESVGAAEAFF
TRBV7-3	TRBJ2-3	CASSSGTSGTDTQYF
TRBV23-1	TRBJ1-1	CASSLPGQENTEAFF
TRBV7-3	TRBJ2-1	CASSFTSGAYNEQFF
TRBV4-3	TRBJ2-7	CASSRTWEWDEQYF
TRBV6-2/TRBV6-3	TRBJ2-1	CVSPPGLGELSSYNEQFF